A selection of T cell receptor beta chains follows, all from one sample in a study of cytomegalovirus exposure and HLA in healthy donors. Sequenced by immunoSEQ multiplex PCR; TCRdb stores in-frame clones only, minus some. Here the sample spans roughly 100,000 clones, less than 95% being singletons. The sample comprised PBMCs. These receptors were collected from a woman between 18 and 29 years old in good health and CMV-seronegative. The CDR3 runs from the conserved cysteine through the conserved F or W. A D gene is named only where the DNA matches it firmly. Only some rows state a clone size, as once, few, many or a class for expanded clones.

TRBJ2-5	-	TRBV21-1	-	TGTGCCAGCAGCGCCAGGGGGCGGGAGACCCAGTACTTC	CASSARGRETQYF
TRBJ2-7	few	TRBV6-5	TRBD2	TGTGCCAGCAGTTACTCCGCTAGCGGGAGCTCCTACGAGCAGTACTTC	CASSYSASGSSYEQYF
TRBJ2-1	-	TRBV14	-	TGTGCCAGCAGCCAAGCTTCGGCTAGCCGGGGGTTTGAGCAGTTCTTC	CASSQASASRGFEQFF
TRBJ1-5	-	TRBV30	TRBD1	TGTGCCTGGACAGGGGGCCCCAATCAGCCCCAGCATTTT	CAWTGGPNQPQHF
TRBJ2-1	-	TRBV7-6	-	TGTGCCAGCAGCTTTCCCCGGGGTGAGCAGTTCTTC	CASSFPRGEQFF
TRBJ2-1	-	TRBV14	TRBD2	TGTGCCAGCAGCCAAATCGGACTAGTCGGATCCTACAATGAGCAGTTCTTC	CASSQIGLVGSYNEQFF
TRBJ1-1	-	TRBV5-4	-	TGTGCCAGCAGCTTTCGACTGCTCACTGAAGCTTTCTTT	CASSFRLLTEAFF
TRBJ1-5	-	TRBV19	-	TGTGCCAGTAGTATAATGGGATCTGGGGCCAACAATCAGCCCCAGCATTTT	CASSIMGSGANNQPQHF
TRBJ2-1	-	TRBV27	-	TGTGCCAGCAGTTTTGACAGGTACTACAATGAGCAGTTCTTC	CASSFDRYYNEQFF
TRBJ1-1	-	TRBV27	-	TGTGCCAGCAGCACTAAGATCACGACTGGCACTGAAGCTTTCTTT	CASSTKITTGTEAFF
TRBJ2-2	few	TRBV12-5	-	TGTGCTAGTGGTTCCCCTCAGGAGAACACCGGGGAGCTGTTTTTT	CASGSPQENTGELFF
TRBJ2-7	-	TRBV27	-	TGTGCCAGCACCCCTTTAGGAGGACAGTCGACGTTCTACGAGCAGTACTTC	CASTPLGGQSTFYEQYF
TRBJ2-6	-	TRBV9	-	TGTGCCAGCAGCGCCCCCCGTGGCAGCGCTACATCGAACTCTGGGGCCAACGTCCTGACTTTC	CASSAPRGSATSNSGANVLTF
TRBJ2-7	-	TRBV4-3	-	TGCGCCAGCAGCCAAGATTTGACAGACTACGAGCAGTACTTC	CASSQDLTDYEQYF
TRBJ1-1	-	TRBV6-6	TRBD1	TGTGCCAGCAGCGCCACCGGGACAGGGTTCACTGAAGCTTTCTTT	CASSATGTGFTEAFF
TRBJ1-4	-	TRBV28	-	TGTGCCAGCAGACGGAACAAGGGGGTAAAGGGGGAAAAACTGTTTTTT	CASRRNKGVKGEKLFF
TRBJ2-3	-	TRBV10-3	-	TGTGCCATCAGTGACTCGATGGGAGAAAGCACAGATACGCAGTATTTT	CAISDSMGESTDTQYF
TRBJ2-2	-	TRBV6-1	-	TGTGCCAGCAGCGCCAGGGTTGGTATCACCGGGGAGCTGTTTTTT	CASSARVGITGELFF
TRBJ1-1	-	TRBV19	TRBD1	TGTGCCAGTAGTACACAGGGGGCCACTGAAGCTTTCTTT	CASSTQGATEAFF
TRBJ1-2	-	TRBV5-6	TRBD1	TGTGCCAGCAGCTTCTCCGGGACAGGGACTTATGGCTACACCTTC	CASSFSGTGTYGYTF
TRBJ2-3	once	TRBV9	TRBD1	TGTGCCAGCAGCCCCGGGACAGGGTCAGGGGCGCAGTATTTT	CASSPGTGSGAQYF
TRBJ1-5	-	TRBV30	-	TGTGCCTGGAGTGTTGCGGGGTTGAGCAATCAGCCCCAGCATTTT	CAWSVAGLSNQPQHF
TRBJ1-2	-	TRBV6-1	TRBD1	TGTGCCAGCAGTGAGGATCTGGTCCCGGGACAGGGCCTCTATGGCTACACCTTC	CASSEDLVPGQGLYGYTF
TRBJ2-7	-	TRBV7-9	-	TGTGCCAGCAGCTCCGAGACTCCCTACGAGCAGTACTTC	CASSSETPYEQYF
TRBJ2-7	once	TRBV4-1	-	TGCGCCAGCAGCCAAGGAGGATACGAGCAGTACTTC	CASSQGGYEQYF
TRBJ2-5	once	TRBV2	TRBD2	TGTGCCAGCAGTGACGGGGGGGGGTACCAAGAGACCCAGTACTTC	CASSDGGGYQETQYF
TRBJ1-2	once	TRBV7-9	-	TGTGCCAGCAGCACATTTCAGGGCTCCTATGGCTACACCTTC	CASSTFQGSYGYTF
TRBJ2-1	-	TRBV6-4	TRBD2	TGTGCCAGTTCCCTAGCGGGAGGCACGAGTGAGCAGTTCTTC	CASSLAGGTSEQFF
TRBJ2-2	-	TRBV29-1	-	TGCAGCGTTGAAGGGGGCAGAGAGACGGGAGCCGGGGAGCTGTTTTTT	CSVEGGRETGAGELFF
TRBJ1-1	-	TRBV19	TRBD1	TGTGCCAGTAGCCCCCGAGGGCAGGGGGAAGAAGCTTTCTTT	CASSPRGQGEEAFF
TRBJ2-5	few	TRBV10-3	-	TGTGCCTCACCAAGAGCAGGGGCTCCCCAAGAGACCCAGTACTTC	CASPRAGAPQETQYF
TRBJ1-2	-	TRBV6-1	-	TGTGCCAGCAGTGAAGCGTTGGGACTCTCTAACTATGGCTACACCTTC	CASSEALGLSNYGYTF
TRBJ2-5	-	TRBV5-1	-	TGCGCCAGCAGCGTGGGAGGGGGTGAGACCCAGTACTTC	CASSVGGGETQYF
TRBJ2-7	-	TRBV5-5	-	TGTGCCAGCAGCTTGGAAAAGGAGATCTACGAGCAGTACTTC	CASSLEKEIYEQYF
TRBJ2-7	-	TRBV6-5	-	TGTGCCAGCAGTTTGAGGGAGGAGCAGTACTTC	CASSLREEQYF
TRBJ1-2	-	TRBV7-8	TRBD1	TGTGCCAGCAGCCGCATTCCGGGACAGGGGGCTTGGGGCTACACCTTC	CASSRIPGQGAWGYTF
TRBJ2-6	-	TRBV2	TRBD1	TGTGCCAGCAGCCCCGACAGGGTTGGGGCCAACGTCCTGACTTTC	CASSPDRVGANVLTF
TRBJ2-1	-	TRBV6-5	TRBD1	TGTGCCAGCAGCGGGCCGACAGGGGACAATGAGCAGTTCTTC	CASSGPTGDNEQFF
TRBJ2-2	-	TRBV28	TRBD1	TGTGCCAGTCTCCGACAGGGCCCCGGGGAGCTGTTTTTT	CASLRQGPGELFF